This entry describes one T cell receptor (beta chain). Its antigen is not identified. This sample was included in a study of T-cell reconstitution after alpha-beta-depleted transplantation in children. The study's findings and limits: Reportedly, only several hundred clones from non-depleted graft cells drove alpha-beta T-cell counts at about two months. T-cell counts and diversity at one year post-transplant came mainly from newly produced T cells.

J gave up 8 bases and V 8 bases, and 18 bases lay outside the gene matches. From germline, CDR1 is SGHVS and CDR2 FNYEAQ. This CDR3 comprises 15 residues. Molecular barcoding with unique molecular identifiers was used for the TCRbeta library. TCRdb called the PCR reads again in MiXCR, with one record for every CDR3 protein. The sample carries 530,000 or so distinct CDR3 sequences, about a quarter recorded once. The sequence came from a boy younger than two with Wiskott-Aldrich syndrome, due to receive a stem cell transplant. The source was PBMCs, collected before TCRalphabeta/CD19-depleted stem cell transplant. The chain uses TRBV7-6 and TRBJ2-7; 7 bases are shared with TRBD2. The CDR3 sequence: CASPRTRTSYEKQYF. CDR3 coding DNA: TGTGCCAGCCCCAGGACTAGGACCAGCTACGAGAAGCAGTACTTC.